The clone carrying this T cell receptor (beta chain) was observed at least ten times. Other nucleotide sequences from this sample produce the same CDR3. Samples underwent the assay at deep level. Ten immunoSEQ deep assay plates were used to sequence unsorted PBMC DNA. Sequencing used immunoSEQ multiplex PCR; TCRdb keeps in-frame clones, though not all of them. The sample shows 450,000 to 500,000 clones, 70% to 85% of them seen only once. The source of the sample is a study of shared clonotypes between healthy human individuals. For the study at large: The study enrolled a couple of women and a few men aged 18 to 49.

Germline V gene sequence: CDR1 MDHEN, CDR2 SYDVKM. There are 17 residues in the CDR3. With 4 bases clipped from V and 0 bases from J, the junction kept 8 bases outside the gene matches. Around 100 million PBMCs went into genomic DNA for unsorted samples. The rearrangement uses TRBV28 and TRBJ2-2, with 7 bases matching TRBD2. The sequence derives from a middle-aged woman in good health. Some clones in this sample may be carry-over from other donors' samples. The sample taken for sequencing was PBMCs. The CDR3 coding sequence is TGTGCCAGCAGTTGGTCACCGGCGGGAGCGAACACCGGGGAGCTGTTTTTT. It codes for CASSWSPAGANTGELFF.